This entry lists 8 T cell receptor beta chains sequenced from one sample in a study of T cell responses to AZD1222 COVID-19 vaccine. This table comes from immunoSEQ multiplex PCR, and its TCRdb copy is limited to in-frame clones, with some not included. The sample has about 69,000 clones; 70% to 90% are singletons. This specimen was peripheral blood, taken on day 0 of AZD1222 vaccination. The receptors were sampled from an adult in good health.

The sample holds a few counts of this clone. Distinct nucleotide sequences in the sample also encode this CDR3. The gene calls are TRBV10-2 and TRBJ2-7; tentative D call: TRBD1 (6 bases). Germline lookup yields CDR1 WSHSY and CDR2 SAAADI. The CDR3 totals 14 residues. V lost 0 bases and J 2 bases, leaving 8 bases between the germline ends. CDR3 DNA sequence: TGCGCCAGCAGTGAGTCGTGGGGGCCCTACGAGCAGTACTTC. The encoded protein is CASSESWGPYEQYF.

The chain carries TRBV28 and TRBJ1-3; no clear D gene. The CDR3 contains 15 residues. Deletions cut 3 bases from V and 4 bases from J, with 13 bases between. Germline CDR1 reads MDHEN; CDR2 reads SYDVKM. CDR3 coding DNA: TGTGCCAGCAGTTTGGTGCCAGCTATCGGAAACACCATATATTTT. The encoded protein is CASSLVPAIGNTIYF.

The gene calls are TRBV7-6 and TRBJ2-7; 9 nucleotides agree with TRBD2. V lost 3 bases and J lost 7; bases outside the gene matches: 10. This CDR3 is 15 amino acids long. Per the germline V gene, CDR1 is SGHVS and CDR2 is FNYEAQ. CDR3: CASSFLAGDYWEQYF. DNA for the CDR3: TGTGCCAGCAGCTTTTTAGCGGGGGACTACTGGGAGCAGTACTTC.

The chain employs TRBV7-9 and TRBJ1-4; D gene ambiguous. CDR1 SEHNR and CDR2 FQNEAQ come from the germline V gene (reference sequence). The CDR3 is made up of 12 amino acids. Trimming cost V 10 bases and J 4 bases, with 10 bases left between them. The CDR3 region is CAIRGSNEKLFF. In nucleotides, the CDR3 is TGTGCCATACGTGGGAGTAATGAAAAACTGTTTTTT.

The genes are TRBV23-1 and TRBJ2-7; the D is unclear. TRBV23-1 is assigned to the ORF class and has an uncertain function. There are 16 residues in the CDR3. Trimming cost V 7 bases and J 3 bases, with 22 bases left between them. The CDR3 loop is CASTAVWKNTHYEQYF. The CDR3 DNA reads TGCGCCAGCACCGCAGTATGGAAAAATACTCACTACGAGCAGTACTTC.

This clone was counted once. The CDR3 here is CASRSPPGQGSTGELFF. Written as DNA, the CDR3 is TGCGCCAGCAGAAGTCCTCCGGGACAGGGTTCCACCGGGGAGCTGTTTTTT. The V and J genes are TRBV5-1 and TRBJ2-2, with 9 bases fitting TRBD1. This CDR3 spans 17 amino acids. V was pared by 5 bases and J by 4 bases, with 12 bases of the junction left unmatched. Germline V gene sequence: CDR1 SGHRS, CDR2 YFSETQ.

The genes are TRBV5-6 and TRBJ2-7; 10 nucleotides agree with TRBD1. The length of the CDR3 is 14 residues. Germline values: CDR1 SGHDT, CDR2 YYEEEE. V shed 4 bases and J 4 bases; nucleotides not matched to a gene: 5. The CDR3 region has the DNA TGTGCCAGCAGCCCCCAGGACAGGGGGTACGAGCAGTACTTC. Protein sequence: CASSPQDRGYEQYF.

The chain couples TRBV7-9 to TRBJ1-2; tentative D call: TRBD1 (5 bases). The CDR3 is 13 residues long. Trimming took off 5 bases at V and 7 bases at J, with 14 bases between the two ends. Looked up from germline, CDR1 is SEHNR and CDR2 is FQNEAQ (reference sequence). CDR3 sequence (DNA): TGTGCCAGCAGCGCGATTGGGGCTGGTGGCTACACCTTC. It encodes CASSAIGAGGYTF.